This T cell receptor beta chain was profiled in a study of T cells after somatic rescue of genetic block. CDR1 and CDR2 from the germline V gene are KGHSH and LQKENI. There are 15 residues in the CDR3. V dropped 4 bases and J dropped 0 bases, with 9 bases sitting between them. The protocol was immunoSEQ multiplex PCR, while the TCRdb copy is restricted to in-frame clones and leaves out a portion. The sample shows more than 65,000 clones, under 95% of them seen only once. The TCR was taken from a man aged 30 to 39. Sequencing was done on a sample of peripheral blood mononuclear cells (PBMCs). The rearrangement links TRBV18 to TRBJ2-2, with D possibly matching TRBD1 (6 bases). The CDR3 loop reads CASSRGHTNTGELFF. CDR3 coding DNA: TGTGCCAGCTCACGGGGACACACGAACACCGGGGAGCTGTTTTTT.